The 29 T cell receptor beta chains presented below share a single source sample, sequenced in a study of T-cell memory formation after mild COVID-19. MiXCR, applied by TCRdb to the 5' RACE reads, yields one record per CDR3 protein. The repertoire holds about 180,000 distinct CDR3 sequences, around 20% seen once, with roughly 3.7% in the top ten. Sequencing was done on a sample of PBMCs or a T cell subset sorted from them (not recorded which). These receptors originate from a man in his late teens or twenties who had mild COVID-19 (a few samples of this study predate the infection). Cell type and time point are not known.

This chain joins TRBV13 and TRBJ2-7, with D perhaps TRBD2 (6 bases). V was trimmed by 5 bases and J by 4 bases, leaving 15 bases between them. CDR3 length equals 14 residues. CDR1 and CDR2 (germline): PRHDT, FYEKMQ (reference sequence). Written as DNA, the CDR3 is TGTGCCAGCAGCCAGCCGGGAGCTACATACGAGCAGTACTTC. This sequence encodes CASSQPGATYEQYF. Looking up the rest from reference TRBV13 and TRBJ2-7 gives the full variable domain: AAGVIQSPRHLIKEKRETATLKCYPIPRHDTVYWYQQGPGQDPQFLISFYEKMQSDKGSIPDRFSAQQFSDYHSELNMSSLELGDSALYFCASSQPGATYEQYFGPGTRLTVT.

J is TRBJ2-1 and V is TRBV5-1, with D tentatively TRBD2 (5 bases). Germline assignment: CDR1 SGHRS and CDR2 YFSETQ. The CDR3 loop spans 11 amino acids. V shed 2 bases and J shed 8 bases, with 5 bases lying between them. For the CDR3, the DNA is TGCGCCAGCAGCTTCGGGGATGAGCAGTTCTTC. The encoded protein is CASSFGDEQFF.

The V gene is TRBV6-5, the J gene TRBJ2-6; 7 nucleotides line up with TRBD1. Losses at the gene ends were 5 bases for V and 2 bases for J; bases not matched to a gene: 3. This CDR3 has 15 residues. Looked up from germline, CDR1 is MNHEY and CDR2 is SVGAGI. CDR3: CASSQTGTGANVLTF. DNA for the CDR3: TGTGCCAGCAGTCAGACAGGGACTGGGGCCAACGTCCTGACTTTC.

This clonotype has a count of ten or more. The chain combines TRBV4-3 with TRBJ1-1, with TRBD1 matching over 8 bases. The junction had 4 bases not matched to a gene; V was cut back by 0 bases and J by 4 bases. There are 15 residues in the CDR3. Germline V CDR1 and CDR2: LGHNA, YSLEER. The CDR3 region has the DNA TGCGCCAGCAGCCAAGACTCGGACAGGGTCACTGAAGCTTTCTTT. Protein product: CASSQDSDRVTEAFF.

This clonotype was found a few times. CDR3 DNA sequence: TGCAGTCCGGGGGGAGGGGGAAGGCAGTTCTTC. Residues: CSPGGGGRQFF. The chain links TRBV20-1 to TRBJ2-1; possibly TRBD2 for D (7 bases). The CDR3 is 11 residues long. Germline V gene sequence: CDR1 DFQATT, CDR2 SNEGSKA (reference sequence). V shed 8 bases and J shed 12 bases, with 17 bases lying between them.

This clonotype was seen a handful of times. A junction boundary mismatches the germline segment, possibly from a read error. CDR3 protein: CASNQDGLASGGTQYF. Here the CDR3 DNA reads TGTGCCAGCAACCAAGATGGGCTAGCGTCGGGTGGGACCCAGTACTTC. The chain uses TRBV3-1 and TRBJ2-5, with D possibly being TRBD2 (6 bases). Germline CDR1 reads LGHDT; CDR2 reads YNNKEL (reference sequence). The CDR3 spans 16 residues.

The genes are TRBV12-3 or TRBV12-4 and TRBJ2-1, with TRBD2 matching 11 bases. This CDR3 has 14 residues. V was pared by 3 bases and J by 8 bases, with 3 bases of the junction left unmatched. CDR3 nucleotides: TGTGCCAGCAGTTTTAGCGGGGGGGCGGATGAGCAGTTCTTC. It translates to CASSFSGGADEQFF.

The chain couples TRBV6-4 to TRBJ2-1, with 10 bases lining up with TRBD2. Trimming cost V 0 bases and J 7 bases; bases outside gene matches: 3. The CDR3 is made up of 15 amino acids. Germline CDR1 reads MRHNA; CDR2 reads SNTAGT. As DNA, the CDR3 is TGTGCCAGCAGTGACTCGAGCGGGGGGGCAAATGAGCAGTTCTTC. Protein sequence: CASSDSSGGANEQFF.

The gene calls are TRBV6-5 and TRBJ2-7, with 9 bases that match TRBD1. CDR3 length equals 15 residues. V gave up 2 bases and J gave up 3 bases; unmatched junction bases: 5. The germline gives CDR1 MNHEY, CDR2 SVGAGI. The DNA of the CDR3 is TGTGCCAGCAGTTACAGCGGGACAGGGTTCTACGAGCAGTACTTC. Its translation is CASSYSGTGFYEQYF.

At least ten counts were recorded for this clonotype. The chain's CDR3 is CASSRTRLNEQFF. The CDR3 bases are TGTGCCAGCAGCCGGACTAGACTCAATGAGCAGTTCTTC. V is TRBV7-6 and J is TRBJ2-1; TRBD2 agrees at 7 bases. CDR1 is SGHVS and CDR2 is FNYEAQ in the germline V gene. V was clipped by 5 bases and J by 6 bases; unmatched bases: 4. The CDR3 has 13 amino acids.

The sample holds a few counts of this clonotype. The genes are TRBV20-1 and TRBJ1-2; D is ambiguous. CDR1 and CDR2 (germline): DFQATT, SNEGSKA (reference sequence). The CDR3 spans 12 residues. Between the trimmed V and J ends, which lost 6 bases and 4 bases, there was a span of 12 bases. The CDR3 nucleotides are TGCAGTGCAAGGGCCGTCGGCTATGGCTACACCTTC. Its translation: CSARAVGYGYTF.

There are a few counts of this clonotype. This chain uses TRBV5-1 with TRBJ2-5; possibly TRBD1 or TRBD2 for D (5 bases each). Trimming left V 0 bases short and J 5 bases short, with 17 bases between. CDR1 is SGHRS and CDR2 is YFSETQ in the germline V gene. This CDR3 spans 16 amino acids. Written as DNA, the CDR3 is TGCGCCAGCAGCTTGGCCTTGGGGCTAGCCGGCGAGACCCAGTACTTC. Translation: CASSLALGLAGETQYF. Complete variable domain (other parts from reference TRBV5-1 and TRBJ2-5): KAGVTQTPRYLIKTRGQQVTLSCSPISGHRSVSWYQQTPGQGLQFLFEYFSETQRNKGNFPGRFSGRQFSNSRSEMNVSTLELGDSALYLCASSLALGLAGETQYFGPGTRLLVL.

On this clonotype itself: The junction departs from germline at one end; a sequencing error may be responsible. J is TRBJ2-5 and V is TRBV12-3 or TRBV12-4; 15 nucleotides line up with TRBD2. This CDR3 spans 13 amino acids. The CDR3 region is CASSPGLAGGTIF. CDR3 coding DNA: TGTGCCAGCAGCCCCGGACTAGCGGGGGGGACAATCTTC.

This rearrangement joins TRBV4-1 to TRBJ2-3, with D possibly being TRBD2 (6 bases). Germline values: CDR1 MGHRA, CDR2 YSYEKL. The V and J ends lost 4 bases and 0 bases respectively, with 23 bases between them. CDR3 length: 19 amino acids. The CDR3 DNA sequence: TGCGCCAGCAGCCCGCTTCGGTTTGCGTTAGCGGAGAGCACAGATACGCAGTATTTT. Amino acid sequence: CASSPLRFALAESTDTQYF.

Here the CDR3 DNA reads TGCGCCAGCAGCCAAGATCCCCAAGGAGGCATTCAGTACTTC. Its protein is CASSQDPQGGIQYF. The chain uses TRBV4-3 and TRBJ2-4, with D perhaps TRBD2 (5 bases). With 0 bases removed from V and 9 bases from J, the gap between germline ends came to 12 bases. From germline, CDR1 is LGHNA and CDR2 YSLEER. This CDR3 has 14 amino acids.

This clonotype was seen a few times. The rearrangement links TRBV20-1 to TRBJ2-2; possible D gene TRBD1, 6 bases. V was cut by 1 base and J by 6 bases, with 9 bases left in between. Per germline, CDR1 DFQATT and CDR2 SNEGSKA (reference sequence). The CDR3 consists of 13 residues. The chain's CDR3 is CSARAQGPGELFF. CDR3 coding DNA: TGCAGTGCTAGAGCACAGGGACCCGGGGAGCTGTTTTTT.

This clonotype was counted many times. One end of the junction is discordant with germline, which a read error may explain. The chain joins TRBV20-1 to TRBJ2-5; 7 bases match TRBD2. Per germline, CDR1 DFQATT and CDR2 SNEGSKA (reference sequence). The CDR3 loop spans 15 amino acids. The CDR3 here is CSARERGVNQETQYF. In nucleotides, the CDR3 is TGCAGTGCCAGAGAGCGGGGAGTAAACCAAGAGACCCAGTACTTC.

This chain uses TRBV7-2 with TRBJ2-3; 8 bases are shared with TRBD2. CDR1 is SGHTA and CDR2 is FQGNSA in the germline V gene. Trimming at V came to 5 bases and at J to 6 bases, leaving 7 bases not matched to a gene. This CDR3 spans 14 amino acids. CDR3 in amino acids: CASSPRGGPDTQYF. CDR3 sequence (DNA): TGTGCCAGCAGCCCCCGGGGGGGTCCGGATACGCAGTATTTT. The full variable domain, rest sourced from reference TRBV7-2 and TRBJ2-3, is GAGVSQSPSNKVTEKGKDVELRCDPISGHTALYWYRQSLGQGLEFLIYFQGNSAPDKSGLPSDRFSAERTGGSVSTLTIQRTQQEDSAVYLCASSPRGGPDTQYFGPGTRLTVL.

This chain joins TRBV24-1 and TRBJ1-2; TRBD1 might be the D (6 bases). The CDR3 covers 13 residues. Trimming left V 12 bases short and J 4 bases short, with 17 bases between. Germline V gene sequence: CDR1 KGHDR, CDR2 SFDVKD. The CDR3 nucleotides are TGTGCCCCAACCGGCAGGGGTTTCTATGGCTACACCTTC. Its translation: CAPTGRGFYGYTF.

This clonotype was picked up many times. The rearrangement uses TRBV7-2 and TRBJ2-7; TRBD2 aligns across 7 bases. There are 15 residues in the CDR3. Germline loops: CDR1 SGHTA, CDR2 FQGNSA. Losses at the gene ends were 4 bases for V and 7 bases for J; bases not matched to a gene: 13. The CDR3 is CASSSQALAVGEQYF. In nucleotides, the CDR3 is TGTGCCAGCAGCTCCCAAGCTCTAGCGGTGGGAGAGCAGTACTTC.

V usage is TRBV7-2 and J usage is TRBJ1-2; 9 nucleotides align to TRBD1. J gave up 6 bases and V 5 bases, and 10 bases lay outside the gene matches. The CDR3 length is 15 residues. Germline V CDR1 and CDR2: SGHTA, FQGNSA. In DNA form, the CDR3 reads TGTGCCAGCAGCCAGGGGACAGGGAGGATGCATGGCTACACCTTC. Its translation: CASSQGTGRMHGYTF.

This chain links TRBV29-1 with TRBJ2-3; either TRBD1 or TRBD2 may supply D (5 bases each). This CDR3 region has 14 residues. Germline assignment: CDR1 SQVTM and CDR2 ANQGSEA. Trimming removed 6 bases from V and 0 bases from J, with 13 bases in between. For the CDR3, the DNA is TGCAGCGTAGGGAGACAGCTTAGCACAGATACGCAGTATTTT. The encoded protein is CSVGRQLSTDTQYF.

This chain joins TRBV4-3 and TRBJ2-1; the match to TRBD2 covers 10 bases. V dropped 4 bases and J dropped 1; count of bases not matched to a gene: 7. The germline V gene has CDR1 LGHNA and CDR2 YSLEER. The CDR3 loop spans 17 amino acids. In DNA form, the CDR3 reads TGCGCCAGCAGCCTAGAATTAGCGGGGGGTTCCTACAATGAGCAGTTCTTC. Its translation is CASSLELAGGSYNEQFF.

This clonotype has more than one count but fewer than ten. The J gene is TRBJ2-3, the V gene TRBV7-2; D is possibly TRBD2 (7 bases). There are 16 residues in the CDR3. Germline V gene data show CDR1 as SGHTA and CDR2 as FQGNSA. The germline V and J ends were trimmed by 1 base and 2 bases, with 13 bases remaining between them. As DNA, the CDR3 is TGTGCCAGCAGCTTAGTGGCGGGGGCGCCCACAGATACGCAGTATTTT. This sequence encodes CASSLVAGAPTDTQYF.

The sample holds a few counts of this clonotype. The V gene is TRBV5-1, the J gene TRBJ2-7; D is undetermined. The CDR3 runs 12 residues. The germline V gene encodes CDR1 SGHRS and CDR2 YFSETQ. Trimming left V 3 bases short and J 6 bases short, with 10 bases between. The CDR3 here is CASSSHNGEQYF. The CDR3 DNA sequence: TGCGCCAGCAGCTCCCACAACGGCGAGCAGTACTTC.

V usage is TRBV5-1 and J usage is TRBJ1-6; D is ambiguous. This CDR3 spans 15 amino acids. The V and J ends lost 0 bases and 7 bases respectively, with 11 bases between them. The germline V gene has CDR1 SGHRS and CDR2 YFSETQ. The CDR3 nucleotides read TGCGCCAGCAGCTTGGCCTTTGATAGGAATTCACCCCTCCACTTT. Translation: CASSLAFDRNSPLHF. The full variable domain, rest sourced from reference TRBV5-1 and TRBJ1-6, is KAGVTQTPRYLIKTRGQQVTLSCSPISGHRSVSWYQQTPGQGLQFLFEYFSETQRNKGNFPGRFSGRQFSNSRSEMNVSTLELGDSALYLCASSLAFDRNSPLHFGNGTRLTVT.

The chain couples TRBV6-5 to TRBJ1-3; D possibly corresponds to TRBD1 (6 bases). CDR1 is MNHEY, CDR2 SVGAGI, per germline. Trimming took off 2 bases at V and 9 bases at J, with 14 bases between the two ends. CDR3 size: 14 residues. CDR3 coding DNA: TGTGCCAGCAGTTACGGACAGATAAAGGGCACCATATATTTT. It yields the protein CASSYGQIKGTIYF.

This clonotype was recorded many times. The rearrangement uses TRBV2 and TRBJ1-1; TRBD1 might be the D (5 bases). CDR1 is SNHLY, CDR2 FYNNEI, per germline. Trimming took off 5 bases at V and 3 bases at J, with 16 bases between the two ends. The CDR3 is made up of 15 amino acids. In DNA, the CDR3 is TGTGCCAGCAGTTCCGGGACCGCCCCGGACACTGAAGCTTTCTTT. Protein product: CASSSGTAPDTEAFF.

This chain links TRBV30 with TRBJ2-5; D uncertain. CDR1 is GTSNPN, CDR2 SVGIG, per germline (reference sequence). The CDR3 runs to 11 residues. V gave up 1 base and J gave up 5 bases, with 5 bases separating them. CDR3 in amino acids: CAWSDRETQYF. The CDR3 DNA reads TGTGCCTGGAGTGATCGTGAGACCCAGTACTTC.